This entry describes one T cell receptor beta chain. Random hexamers were used to reverse transcribe 0.5 to 1 ug of RNA. A multiplex approach, immunoSEQ multiplex PCR, amplified TCR beta CDR3 across 54 Vbeta and 13 Jbeta. TCRdb analysed the immunoSEQ multiplex PCR reads with MiXCR anew, one entry per CDR3 protein. The data contain roughly 110,000 distinct CDR3 sequences, approximately 90% of them singletons. This record comes from a study of CD8 T cells in Susac syndrome. The germline V gene has CDR1 DFQATT and CDR2 SNEGSKA (reference sequence). The trim removed 1 base at V and 4 bases at J, leaving 9 bases unmatched. This CDR3 comprises 16 residues.

The material sequenced was CD8+ T cells from PBMCs. This clonotype originated in a human donor in good health. This chain uses TRBV20-1 with TRBJ2-1, with 8 bases fitting TRBD2. The CDR3 protein is CSARGPLLAAYNEQFF. DNA of the CDR3: TGCAGTGCTAGAGGGCCCCTACTAGCGGCGTACAATGAGCAGTTCTTC.